This T cell receptor beta chain was retrieved from a study of vaccination and CD4 T cells after COVID-19. Across the study: Recovered-phase convalescent patients showed SARS-CoV-2 positivity by nasal swab PCR; roughly nine were mild, one severe. Once diagnosed, patients had post-COVID samples drawn a median approximately 93 days later (range 35 to 161).

Sample treatment: approximately nine-day PBMC culture with coronavirus spike peptide pools or control peptides (ViraFEST assay). The Oncomine TCR Beta short-read assay was what sequenced the DNA obtained from cultured CD4+ T cells. Genomic DNA was drawn out of CD4+ T cells grown in culture. TCRdb reprocessed the PCR reads via MiXCR and lists one record per CDR3 protein. The sample holds around 25,000 distinct CDR3 sequences, under 55% seen once. Concerning this clonotype: Its target is not known.

Regarding the study as a whole: Median SARS-CoV-2-reactive clonotype numbers rose nonsignificantly, roughly 21 to 38.

This CDR3 has 15 residues. V was trimmed by 5 bases and J by 15 bases, leaving 23 bases between them. V and J are TRBV12-3 or TRBV12-4 and TRBJ1-6, with a tentative D call TRBD1 (6 bases). The source is a human donor who had recovered from COVID-19. The sequencing input was CD4+ T cells from blood, cultured in vitro. This CDR3 is CASSGLSVGAVHLHF. CDR3 nucleotide sequence: TGTGCCAGCAGTGGTTTATCCGTGGGGGCAGTTCACCTCCACTTT.